The clone carrying this T cell receptor (beta chain) was recorded many times. Profiled with immunoSEQ multiplex PCR; TCRdb holds only in-frame clones, not every one. Among about 300,000 clones listed, 80% to 90% were seen once. The data originate from a study of blood T cell repertoires in COVID-19. The wider study: The United States, Italy and Spain provided the acute and convalescent COVID-19 samples. T cells, B-cell-depleted T cells, or PBMCs provided the cDNA or gDNA that served as material.

The CDR3 sequence is 15 residues long. Germline V lookup: CDR1 MNHNS, CDR2 SASEGT. V lost 3 bases and J lost 5, with 16 bases in between. Those who participated ranged in age from about 18 to 89 years and resided in around 22 US areas. Assignment of participants to cohorts was predicated upon participant-reported clinical history. The sequenced sample consisted of PBMCs or T cells enriched from blood (not recorded which). The chain joins TRBV6-1 to TRBJ1-2; possibly TRBD1 for D (5 bases). This receptor was obtained from a woman aged 18-29 years who had recovered from COVID-19. CDR3 sequence reads: CASSDLTANNYGYTF. The CDR3 region has the DNA TGTGCCAGCAGTGACCTGACAGCAAACAATTATGGCTACACCTTC.